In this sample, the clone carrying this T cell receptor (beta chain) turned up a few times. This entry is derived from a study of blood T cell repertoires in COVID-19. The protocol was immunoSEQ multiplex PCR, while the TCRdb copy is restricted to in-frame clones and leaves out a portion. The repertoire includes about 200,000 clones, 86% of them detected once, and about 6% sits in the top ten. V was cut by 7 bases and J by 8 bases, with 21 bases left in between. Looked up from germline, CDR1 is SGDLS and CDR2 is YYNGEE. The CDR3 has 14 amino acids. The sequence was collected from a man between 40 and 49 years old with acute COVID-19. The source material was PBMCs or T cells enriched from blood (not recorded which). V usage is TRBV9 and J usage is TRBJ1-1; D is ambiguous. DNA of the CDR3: TGTGCCAGCCGAATCAAGATCAATCCGCGGGAAGCTTTCTTT. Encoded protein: CASRIKINPREAFF. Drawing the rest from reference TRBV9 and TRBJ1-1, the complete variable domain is DSGVTQTPKHLITATGQRVTLRCSPRSGDLSVYWYQQSLDQGLQFLIQYYNGEERAKGNILERFSAQQFPDLHSELNLSSLELGDSALYFCASRIKINPREAFFGQGTRLTVV.